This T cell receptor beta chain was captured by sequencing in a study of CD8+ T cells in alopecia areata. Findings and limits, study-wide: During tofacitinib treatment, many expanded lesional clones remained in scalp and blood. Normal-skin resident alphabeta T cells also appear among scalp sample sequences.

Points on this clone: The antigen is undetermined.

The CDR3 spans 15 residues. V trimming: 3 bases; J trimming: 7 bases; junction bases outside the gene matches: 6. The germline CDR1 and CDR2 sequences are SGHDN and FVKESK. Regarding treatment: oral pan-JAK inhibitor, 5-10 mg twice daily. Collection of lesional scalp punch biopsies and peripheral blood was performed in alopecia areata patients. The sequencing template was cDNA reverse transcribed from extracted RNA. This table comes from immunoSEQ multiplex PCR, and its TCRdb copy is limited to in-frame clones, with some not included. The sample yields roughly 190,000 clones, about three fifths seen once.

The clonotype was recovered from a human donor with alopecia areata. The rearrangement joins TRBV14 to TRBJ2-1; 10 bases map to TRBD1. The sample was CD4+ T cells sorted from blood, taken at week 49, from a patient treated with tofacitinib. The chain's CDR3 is CASSQGQGFENEQFF. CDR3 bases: TGTGCCAGCAGCCAGGGACAGGGGTTTGAAAATGAGCAGTTCTTC.